The 9 T cell receptor beta chains below come from one sample, sequenced in a study of T cell responses to AZD1222 COVID-19 vaccine. Measured with immunoSEQ multiplex PCR; TCRdb has only the in-frame clones, and not every one. The sample yields around 120,000 clones, roughly 90% seen once. This material consisted of peripheral blood, taken on day 0 of AZD1222 vaccination. The receptors derive from an adult in good health.

The V gene is TRBV18, the J gene TRBJ1-3; D may be TRBD1 (6 bases). The CDR3 extends over 19 amino acids. CDR1 is KGHSH and CDR2 is LQKENI in the germline V gene. V dropped 1 base and J dropped 2 bases, with 21 bases sitting between them. This CDR3 reads CASSPLGIRDTGAGNTIYF. The CDR3 coding sequence is TGTGCCAGCTCACCACTCGGGATCCGGGACACCGGAGCTGGAAACACCATATATTTT.

This rearrangement joins TRBV30 to TRBJ1-2; D possibly corresponds to TRBD1 (5 bases). Per germline, CDR1 GTSNPN and CDR2 SVGIG (reference sequence). The CDR3 extends over 12 amino acids. V lost 7 bases and J lost 7, with 16 bases in between. CDR3 in amino acids: CALAVGTLGYTF. CDR3 sequence (DNA): TGTGCCTTGGCTGTGGGGACGCTTGGCTACACCTTC.

This chain links TRBV3-1 (or the pseudogene TRBV3-2) with TRBJ1-1, with D unresolved. V lost 7 bases, J lost 5 bases, and 8 bases lay in between. From germline, CDR1 is LGHDT and CDR2 YNNKEL (reference sequence). The CDR3 loop spans 11 amino acids. In DNA, the CDR3 is TGTGCCAGCACCACGGGGACTGAAGCTTTCTTT. Protein product: CASTTGTEAFF.

This chain links TRBV7-9 with TRBJ2-7; D not certain. The germline V gene encodes CDR1 SEHNR and CDR2 FQNEAQ (reference sequence). Trimming took 3 bases from V and 1 from J, leaving 7 bases between them. The CDR3 runs 13 residues. The CDR3 region has the DNA TGTGCCAGCAGCTTCGAACAGTCCTACGAGCAGTACTTC. It codes for CASSFEQSYEQYF.

This clone was recorded only once. The chain couples TRBV12-5 to TRBJ2-2, with a tentative D call TRBD1 (6 bases). Trimming shortened V by 5 bases and J by 4 bases, and 14 bases separated the two germline ends. CDR1 is LGHNT, CDR2 FRNRAP, per germline. This CDR3 comprises 15 residues. CDR3 in DNA: TGTGCTAGTGGTCCGGAAGGACAGACCACCGGGGAGCTGTTTTTT. It encodes CASGPEGQTTGELFF.

The chain employs TRBV28 and TRBJ1-1; maybe TRBD1 (5 bases). Deletions cut 2 bases from V and 5 bases from J, with 9 bases between. The germline gives CDR1 MDHEN, CDR2 SYDVKM. The CDR3 spans 13 residues. The CDR3 reads CASSLVGGTEAFF. CDR3 nucleotide sequence: TGTGCCAGCAGTTTAGTCGGGGGGACTGAAGCTTTCTTT.

The rearrangement joins TRBV2 to TRBJ1-1; D may be TRBD1 (5 bases). Deletions cut 6 bases from V and 1 base from J, with 9 bases between. The CDR3 has 13 residues. Germline V CDR1 and CDR2: SNHLY, FYNNEI. The CDR3 DNA is TGTGCCAGCAGCGGACATACGAACACTGAAGCTTTCTTT. Amino acids: CASSGHTNTEAFF.

This chain joins TRBV6-5 and TRBJ2-5; a weak D match, TRBD1 (6 bases). V shed 7 bases and J shed 4 bases, with 7 bases lying between them. This CDR3 has 11 residues. The V gene's germline CDR1 is MNHEY and CDR2 SVGAGI. Here the CDR3 reads CASKQGETQYF. DNA for the CDR3: TGTGCCAGCAAACAGGGAGAGACCCAGTACTTC.

This chain uses TRBV6-5 with TRBJ2-2; tentatively, D is TRBD2 (5 bases). Trimming cost V 7 bases and J 6 bases, with 15 bases left between them. The CDR3 consists of 14 residues. Germline-derived CDR1 and CDR2 are MNHEY and SVGAGI. The CDR3 DNA reads as TGTGCCAGCATACGGACCCTCGGGGCCGGGGAGCTGTTTTTT. Protein: CASIRTLGAGELFF.